The clone carrying this TCR beta chain was seen repeatedly, ten times or more. Its target is unknown. Each CDR3 protein gets one entry after TCRdb re-called the reads with MiXCR. The repertoire includes a few hundred thousand distinct CDR3 sequences, 9% to 9.5% of them detected once, and 4.3% sits in the top ten. The CDR3 runs to 16 residues. Germline trimming cut 4 bases from V and 2 bases from J; bases unmatched to any gene: 9. The entry originates in a study of T cell repertoires in cytomegalovirus infection. Study context: Matching HLA type, along with CMV infection, was indicated by public TCR beta signatures. General study results and limits: The ex vivo response was dominated by HLA-C-restricted CMV-specific TCR beta clonotypes. Carriers of CMV and the relevant HLA type were discriminated by public TCR beta frequency.

The V gene is TRBV12-3 or TRBV12-4, the J gene TRBJ1-2, with 8 bases aligning to TRBD1. Sequencing was performed on PBMCs. This clonotype originated in a human donor in good health (CMV status not recorded). Some clones in this sample may be carry-over from other donors' samples. The chain's CDR3 is CASSSGFRQGNYGYTF. In DNA form, the CDR3 reads TGTGCCAGCAGTTCGGGGTTTAGACAGGGGAACTATGGCTACACCTTC.